Listed below are T cell receptor beta chains from one sample, sequenced in a study of shared clonotypes between healthy human individuals. Sequenced by immunoSEQ multiplex PCR; TCRdb stores in-frame clones only, minus some. The sample yields approximately 1.5 million clones, 98% seen once. Sequences were obtained from naive CD4+ T cells sorted from blood. All receptors come from a man aged 25-45 years in good health. The CDR3 runs from the conserved cysteine through the conserved F or W. The order of the fields is V gene, J gene, clone size, D gene, CDR3 protein, CDR3 DNA. A D gene is named only where the DNA matches it firmly. Clone size is shown for a subset of rows, as once, few, many or a class of expanded clone.

TRBV28,TRBJ1-1,NA,TRBD1,CASSGQVQLNTEAFF,TGTGCCAGCAGTGGACAGGTTCAATTGAACACTGAAGCTTTCTTT
TRBV12-5,TRBJ2-2,NA,NA,CASGLGLGSVTGELFF,TGTGCTAGTGGTTTGGGCCTCGGGAGCGTTACCGGGGAGCTGTTTTTT
TRBV7-2,TRBJ2-2,NA,NA,CASSLDGQKSGELFF,TGTGCCAGCAGCTTAGACGGACAGAAGAGCGGGGAGCTGTTTTTT
TRBV25-1,TRBJ2-1,NA,TRBD2,CASSEAGGGGEQFF,TGTGCCAGCAGTGAAGCCGGAGGCGGGGGTGAGCAGTTCTTC
TRBV6-1,TRBJ1-5,NA,NA,CASLPQGTRNQPQHF,TGTGCCAGCCTACCCCAGGGGACGAGGAATCAGCCCCAGCATTTT
TRBV11-2,TRBJ2-7,NA,NA,CASSSYEQYF,TGTGCCAGCAGTTCATACGAGCAGTACTTC
TRBV4-3,TRBJ2-7,once,NA,CASSQGSSASYEQYF,TGCGCCAGCAGCCAAGGCTCTAGCGCGTCCTACGAGCAGTACTTC
TRBV5-4,TRBJ1-2,NA,NA,CASSFPGHNGYTF,TGTGCCAGCAGCTTCCCGGGGCACAATGGCTACACCTTC
TRBV2,TRBJ1-2,NA,NA,CASSDGGSYGYTF,TGTGCCAGCAGTGACGGAGGATCCTATGGCTACACCTTC
TRBV11-2,TRBJ2-5,NA,NA,CASSLGRGRTRETQYF,TGTGCCAGCAGCTTAGGTCGAGGGCGGACCCGGGAGACCCAGTACTTC
TRBV11-2,TRBJ2-7,NA,NA,CASSPQIYEQYF,TGTGCCAGCAGCCCTCAGATCTACGAGCAGTACTTC
TRBV28,TRBJ1-5,NA,NA,CASSPYLGNQPQHF,TGTGCCAGCAGTCCTTACCTGGGGAATCAGCCCCAGCATTTT
TRBV18,TRBJ2-2,NA,TRBD1,CASSHRQGPNTGELFF,TGTGCCAGCTCACATCGACAGGGGCCGAACACCGGGGAGCTGTTTTTT
TRBV2,TRBJ2-7,NA,NA,CASIMTDSVFEEQYF,TGTGCCAGCATTATGACAGACTCAGTCTTCGAAGAGCAGTACTTC
TRBV9,TRBJ1-1,NA,TRBD1,CASSPWTGGDTEAFF,TGTGCCAGCAGCCCTTGGACAGGGGGGGACACTGAAGCTTTCTTT
TRBV5-4,TRBJ1-4,NA,TRBD1,CASSLDRPNEKLFF,TGTGCCAGCAGCCTGGACAGGCCAAATGAAAAACTGTTTTTT
TRBV12-5,TRBJ2-2,NA,NA,CASGTGSGELFF,TGTGCTAGTGGGACGGGTTCCGGGGAGCTGTTTTTT
TRBV7-8,TRBJ2-2,NA,NA,CASSIRRTGTGELFF,TGTGCCAGCAGCATTAGGAGGACGGGGACCGGGGAGCTGTTTTTT
TRBV27,TRBJ2-5,NA,NA,CASSPGTRTEETQYF,TGTGCCAGCAGTCCAGGGACTCGGACCGAAGAGACCCAGTACTTC
TRBV6-1,TRBJ1-2,NA,NA,CASSELPRGYTF,TGTGCCAGCAGTGAACTACCACGTGGCTACACCTTC
TRBV7-2,TRBJ1-5,NA,NA,CASSSMGLFNQPQHF,TGTGCCAGCAGCTCAATGGGACTCTTCAATCAGCCCCAGCATTTT
TRBV29-1,TRBJ2-1,NA,TRBD1,CSVTGTGKLNEQFF,TGCAGCGTGACCGGGACAGGGAAGTTGAATGAGCAGTTCTTC
TRBV29-1,TRBJ2-5,NA,NA,CSVGSGLETQYF,TGCAGCGTGGGTAGCGGCCTTGAGACCCAGTACTTC
TRBV5-1,TRBJ2-7,NA,NA,CASSSLGRGLNSYEQYF,TGCGCCAGCAGCTCCCTCGGCAGAGGCCTAAACTCCTACGAGCAGTACTTC
TRBV5-1,TRBJ2-7,NA,NA,CASSLASPAGFSYEQYF,TGCGCCAGCAGCTTGGCCTCTCCCGCGGGATTTTCCTACGAGCAGTACTTC
TRBV10-1,TRBJ2-1,NA,TRBD2,CASSGPSGGPYNEQFF,TGCGCCAGCAGTGGCCCAAGCGGGGGACCCTACAATGAGCAGTTCTTC
TRBV18,TRBJ2-7,NA,NA,CASSPLQGPEQYF,TGTGCCAGCTCACCGCTACAGGGACCCGAGCAGTACTTC
TRBV19,TRBJ2-7,NA,NA,CASSPLSGTEEQYF,TGTGCCAGTAGTCCATTATCAGGGACTGAGGAGCAGTACTTC
TRBV14,TRBJ2-3,NA,NA,CASSQGGGRTDTQYF,TGTGCCAGCAGCCAAGGGGGAGGCCGCACAGATACGCAGTATTTT
TRBV18,TRBJ1-1,once,NA,CASSPLRDNSGTEAFF,TGTGCCAGCTCACCCTTAAGGGACAACTCAGGGACTGAAGCTTTCTTT
TRBV7-6,TRBJ1-1,NA,NA,CASSLAANTEAFF,TGTGCCAGCAGCTTGGCAGCCAACACTGAAGCTTTCTTT
TRBV14,TRBJ2-7,NA,TRBD1,CASSPGQAYYEQYF,TGTGCCAGCAGCCCGGGACAGGCTTACTACGAGCAGTACTTC
TRBV5-1,TRBJ2-1,NA,NA,CASSLGSSQNEQFF,TGCGCCAGCAGCTTGGGCTCTAGCCAAAATGAGCAGTTCTTC
TRBV11-1,TRBJ1-3,NA,NA,CASSPNRLLSGNTIYF,TGTGCCAGCAGCCCTAACCGACTGCTCTCTGGAAACACCATATATTTT
TRBV5-1,TRBJ2-7,once,NA,CASSSLAAGEQYF,TGCGCCAGCAGCTCCCTAGCCGCGGGCGAGCAGTACTTC
TRBV5-4,TRBJ1-1,NA,NA,CASSSDLRTLVNTEAFF,TGTGCCAGCAGCAGCGATTTACGGACGTTGGTGAACACTGAAGCTTTCTTT
TRBV11-2,TRBJ2-7,NA,TRBD2,CASSLGGISGSRYEQYF,TGTGCCAGCAGCTTAGGGGGTATCAGCGGGAGTAGGTACGAGCAGTACTTC
TRBV27,TRBJ2-7,NA,NA,CASSLTRRAYEQYF,TGTGCCAGCAGTTTAACCAGGCGGGCCTACGAGCAGTACTTC
TRBV6-5,TRBJ2-7,NA,NA,CASFTRTGSSYEQYF,TGTGCCAGCTTCACCCGTACAGGTAGCTCCTACGAGCAGTACTTC
TRBV1,TRBJ2-1,NA,NA,CTSSPIGSGRENEQFF,TGCACCAGCAGCCCCATAGGTAGCGGGAGGGAGAATGAGCAGTTCTTC
TRBV19,TRBJ2-5,NA,NA,CASSPGGRTQYF,TGTGCCAGTAGTCCGGGTGGTCGGACCCAGTACTTC
TRBV11-2,TRBJ2-3,NA,NA,CASSPWTRRDTQYF,TGTGCCAGCAGCCCTTGGACACGAAGGGATACGCAGTATTTT
TRBV5-1,TRBJ1-2,NA,TRBD1,CASSTRDRAGGYTF,TGCGCCAGCAGCACACGGGACAGGGCGGGTGGCTACACCTTC
TRBV10-1,TRBJ2-1,NA,NA,CASSEGTTSPQFF,TGCGCCAGCAGTGAAGGCACTACTAGCCCGCAGTTCTTC
TRBV4-1,TRBJ1-5,NA,TRBD1,CASSRLTGGGNQPQHF,TGCGCCAGCAGCCGCCTAACAGGGGGCGGCAATCAGCCCCAGCATTTT
TRBV7-7,TRBJ1-1,NA,NA,CASMGQHMNTEAFF,TGTGCTAGCATGGGGCAGCATATGAACACTGAAGCTTTCTTT
TRBV28,TRBJ1-2,NA,NA,CASSVTSPMRGYTF,TGTGCCAGCAGCGTTACCTCTCCTATGAGGGGCTACACCTTC
TRBV5-4,TRBJ2-7,NA,TRBD1,CASSWDRSSYEQYF,TGTGCCAGCAGTTGGGACAGAAGCTCCTACGAGCAGTACTTC
TRBV2,TRBJ1-1,NA,NA,CASVGRVITEAFF,TGTGCCAGCGTGGGACGGGTGATCACTGAAGCTTTCTTT
TRBV4-1,TRBJ2-3,NA,NA,CASSQVVGQPSTDTQYF,TGCGCCAGCAGCCAAGTCGTTGGACAGCCGAGCACAGATACGCAGTATTTT
TRBV5-1,TRBJ2-1,NA,TRBD1,CASSLGTGGSYNEQFF,TGCGCCAGCAGCTTGGGAACAGGGGGCTCCTACAATGAGCAGTTCTTC